A selection of T cell receptor beta chains follows, all from one sample in a study of blood T cell repertoires in COVID-19. The method was immunoSEQ multiplex PCR; TCRdb's version includes in-frame clones alone and lacks a portion of them. Of roughly 250,000 clones listed, approximately 80% are singletons. The sample comprised peripheral blood. The receptors derive from a woman between 40 and 50 years old with active or convalescent COVID-19. The CDR3 runs from the conserved cysteine through the conserved F or W. A D gene is named only where the DNA matches it firmly.

>NA|TRBV5-8|TRBJ1-2
CASSPPGGRGYTF
>NA|TRBV6-5|TRBJ2-3
CASRSPTDTQYF
>NA|TRBV20-1|TRBJ1-2
CSAWLGGYTF
>TRBD2|TRBV3-1/TRBV3-2|TRBJ2-5
CASSQDPWGLEETQYF
>NA|TRBV9|TRBJ2-2
CASSVRTGGELFF
>TRBD1|TRBV28|TRBJ1-4
CASSYRDRVFF
>TRBD1|TRBV30|TRBJ2-3
CAWSQGDRGGTDTQYF
>NA|TRBV3-1/TRBV3-2|TRBJ1-4
CASSQLSEKLFF
>NA|TRBV28|TRBJ1-1
CASSPGLRNTEAFF
>TRBD1|TRBV19|TRBJ1-2
CASSGQVDSSGYTF
>TRBD1|TRBV10-3|TRBJ1-4
CAISESNRGNEKLFF
>NA|TRBV30|TRBJ1-6
CAWSLNSPLHF
>NA|TRBV13|TRBJ1-1
CASSSRGVWGSSDTEAFF
>NA|TRBV6-5|TRBJ1-1
CASRTPGSNTEAFF
>TRBD1|TRBV3-1/TRBV3-2|TRBJ1-3
CASSPSGVHRGGNTIYF
>NA|TRBV6-5|TRBJ1-1
CASSYSQGKDTEAFF
>TRBD1|TRBV6-5|TRBJ1-6
CASGRDRDNSPLHF
>NA|TRBV12-3/TRBV12-4|TRBJ1-1
CASSLEGGWAFF
>NA|TRBV12-5|TRBJ1-4
CASGPNPGATNEKLFF
>NA|TRBV6-5|TRBJ1-2
CASSYSTGLGYTF
>TRBD1|TRBV11-2|TRBJ2-4
CASSNPRGLNIQYF
>NA|TRBV5-5|TRBJ1-1
CASSLDRWNTEAFF
>NA|TRBV21-1|TRBJ2-6
CAIARGGPHSGANVLTF
>TRBD2|TRBV30|TRBJ2-1
CAWSSSGGYPYNEQFF
>TRBD1|TRBV11-3|TRBJ2-1
CASSTPPGTGHSYNEQFF
>NA|TRBV6-1|TRBJ2-3
CASSELYSTDTQYF
>TRBD1|TRBV9|TRBJ1-1
CASSAGQRNTEAFF
>TRBD1|TRBV2|TRBJ2-7
CASSEGYRGFYEQYF
>TRBD1|TRBV28|TRBJ1-2
CASGRDRSLYGYTF
>NA|TRBV12-3/TRBV12-4|TRBJ2-2
CAGLGAGELFF
>NA|TRBV30|TRBJ1-2
CAWKGTFSGYGYTF
>TRBD1|TRBV27|TRBJ1-6
CASSPQGGHGSPLHF
>NA|TRBV25-1|TRBJ1-6
CASSESERSPLHF
>NA|TRBV2|TRBJ1-3
CASRTGLGSGNTIYF
>NA|TRBV28|TRBJ1-1
CASSRDTEAFF
>TRBD1|TRBV5-1|TRBJ1-1
CASSLWGDRAEGAFF
>NA|TRBV5-1|TRBJ2-2
CASSTNGDTGELFF
>NA|TRBV12-3/TRBV12-4|TRBJ1-5
CASSPLSQPQHF
>TRBD1|TRBV2|TRBJ1-6
CASSGDRGMRSPLHF
>NA|TRBV4-1|TRBJ1-1
CASSQGIFIGGAEAFF
>NA|TRBV11-2|TRBJ1-4
CASSLGSGVEKLFF